Reported below is one T cell receptor (beta chain). Its antigen is unknown. cDNA synthesis used the whole RNA isolate, giving expressed TCRB sequences. Mean read depth for naive, central memory and regulatory T cell samples was approximately 3.57 million reads. Assay: immunoSEQ multiplex PCR; the TCRdb copy retains only in-frame clones and omits some. This sample yields hundreds of thousands of clones, of which under 15% are seen a single time; 0.022% belongs to the top ten. This record comes from a study of beta chain features in type 1 diabetes. Study observations and caveats: Shortening that was moderate but significant affected the TCRB CDR3s of Type 1 diabetes patients in all four CD4+ subsets. Patients with type 1 diabetes showed fewer VDJ junction insertions and more deletions. TCRB repertoires of naive, central memory and Treg cells appeared more similar among patients than among healthy donors. Cells with high TCR expression could be over-represented when cDNA is sequenced.

The source is a man between 18 and 35 years old with type 1 diabetes. Specimen: naive CD4+ T cells from blood.

Here the CDR3 DNA reads TGTGCCAGCAACCTAGAGAGGGAAACCAATGAGCAGTTCTTC. This encodes CASNLERETNEQFF. This chain links TRBV2 with TRBJ2-1; the D gene is possibly TRBD2 (5 bases). CDR3 length: 14 residues. Germline V gene lookup returns CDR1 SNHLY and CDR2 FYNNEI. V was clipped by 7 bases and J by 6 bases, with 16 bases between them. The full variable domain, rest sourced from reference TRBV2 and TRBJ2-1, is EPEVTQTPSHQVTQMGQEVILRCVPISNHLYFYWYRQILGQKVEFLVSFYNNEISEKSEIFDDQFSVERPDGSNFTLKIRSTKLEDSAMYFCASNLERETNEQFFGPGTRLTVL.